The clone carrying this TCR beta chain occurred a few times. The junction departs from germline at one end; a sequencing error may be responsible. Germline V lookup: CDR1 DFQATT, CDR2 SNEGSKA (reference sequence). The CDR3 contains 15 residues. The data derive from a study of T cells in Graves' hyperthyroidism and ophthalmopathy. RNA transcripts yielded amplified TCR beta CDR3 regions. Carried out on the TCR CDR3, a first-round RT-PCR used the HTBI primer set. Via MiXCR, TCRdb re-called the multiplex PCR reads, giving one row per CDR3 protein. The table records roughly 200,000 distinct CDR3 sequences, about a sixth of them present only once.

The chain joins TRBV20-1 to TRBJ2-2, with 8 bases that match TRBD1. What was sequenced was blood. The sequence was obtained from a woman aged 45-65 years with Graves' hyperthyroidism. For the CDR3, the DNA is TGCAGTGCTAGAGAAGCAGGGGGCGGCACCGGGGGGCTGTTTTTT. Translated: CSAREAGGGTGGLFF.